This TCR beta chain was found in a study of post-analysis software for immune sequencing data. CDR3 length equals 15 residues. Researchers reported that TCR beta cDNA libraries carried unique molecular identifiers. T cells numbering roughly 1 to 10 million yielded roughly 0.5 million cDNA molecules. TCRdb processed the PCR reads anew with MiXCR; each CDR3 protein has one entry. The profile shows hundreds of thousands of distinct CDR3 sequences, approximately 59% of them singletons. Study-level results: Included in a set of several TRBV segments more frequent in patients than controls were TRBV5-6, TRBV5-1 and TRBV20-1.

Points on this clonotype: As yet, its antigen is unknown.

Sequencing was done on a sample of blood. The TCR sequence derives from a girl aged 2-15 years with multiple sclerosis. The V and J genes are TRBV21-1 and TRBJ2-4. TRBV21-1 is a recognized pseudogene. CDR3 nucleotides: TGTGCCAGCAGCAAAGAAAAGGTTCCCAAAAACATTCAGTACTTC. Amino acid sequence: CASSKEKVPKNIQYF.